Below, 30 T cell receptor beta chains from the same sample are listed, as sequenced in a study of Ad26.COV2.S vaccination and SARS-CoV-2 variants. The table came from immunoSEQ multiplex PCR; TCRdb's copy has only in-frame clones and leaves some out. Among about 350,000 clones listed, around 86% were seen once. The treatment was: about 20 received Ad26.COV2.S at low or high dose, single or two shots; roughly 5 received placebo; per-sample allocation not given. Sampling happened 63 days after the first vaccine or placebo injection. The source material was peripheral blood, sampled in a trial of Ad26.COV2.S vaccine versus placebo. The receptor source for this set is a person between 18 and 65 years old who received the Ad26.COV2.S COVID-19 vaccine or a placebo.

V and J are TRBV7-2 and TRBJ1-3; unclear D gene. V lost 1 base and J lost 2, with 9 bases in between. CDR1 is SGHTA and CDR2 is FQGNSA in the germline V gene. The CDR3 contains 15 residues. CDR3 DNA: TGTGCCAGCAGCTTAGAGGCGGCAGCTGGAAACACCATATATTTT. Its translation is CASSLEAAAGNTIYF.

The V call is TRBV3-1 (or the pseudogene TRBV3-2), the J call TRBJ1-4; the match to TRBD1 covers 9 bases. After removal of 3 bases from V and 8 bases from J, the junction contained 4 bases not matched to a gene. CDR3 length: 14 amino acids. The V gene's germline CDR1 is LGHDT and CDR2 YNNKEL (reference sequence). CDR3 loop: CASSQQTGGEKLFF. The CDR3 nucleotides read TGTGCCAGCAGCCAGCAGACAGGGGGGGAAAAACTGTTTTTT.

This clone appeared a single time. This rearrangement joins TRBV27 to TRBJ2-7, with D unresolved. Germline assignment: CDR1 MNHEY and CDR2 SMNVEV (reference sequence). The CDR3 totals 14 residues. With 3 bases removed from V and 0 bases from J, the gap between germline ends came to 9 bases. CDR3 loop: CASSFRLASYEQYF. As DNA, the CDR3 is TGTGCCAGCAGTTTTCGATTGGCCTCCTACGAGCAGTACTTC.

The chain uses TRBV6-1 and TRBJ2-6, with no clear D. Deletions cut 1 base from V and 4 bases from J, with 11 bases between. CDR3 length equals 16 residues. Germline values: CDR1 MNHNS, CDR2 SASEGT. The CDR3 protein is CASSEDPPSGANVLTF. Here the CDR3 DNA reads TGTGCCAGCAGTGAAGATCCACCCTCGGGGGCCAACGTCCTGACTTTC.

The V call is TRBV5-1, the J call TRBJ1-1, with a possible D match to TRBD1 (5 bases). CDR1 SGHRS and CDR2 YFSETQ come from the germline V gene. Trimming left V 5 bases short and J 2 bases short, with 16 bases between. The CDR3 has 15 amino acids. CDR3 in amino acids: CASRRDSGRNTEAFF. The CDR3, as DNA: TGCGCCAGCAGACGGGACTCAGGAAGAAACACTGAAGCTTTCTTT.

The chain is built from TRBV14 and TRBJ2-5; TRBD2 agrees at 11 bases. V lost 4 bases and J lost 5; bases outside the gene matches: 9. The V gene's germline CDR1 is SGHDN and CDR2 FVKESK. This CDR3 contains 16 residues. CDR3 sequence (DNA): TGTGCCAGCAGCCCCAAACGACTAGCGGGGTGGGAGACCCAGTACTTC. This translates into CASSPKRLAGWETQYF.

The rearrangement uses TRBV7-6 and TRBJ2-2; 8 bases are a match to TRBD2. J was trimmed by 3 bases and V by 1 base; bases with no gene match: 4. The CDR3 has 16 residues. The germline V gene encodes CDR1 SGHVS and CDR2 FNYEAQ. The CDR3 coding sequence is TGTGCCAGCAGCTTAGGCGGGGGGCGGTACACCGGGGAGCTGTTTTTT. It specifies CASSLGGGRYTGELFF.

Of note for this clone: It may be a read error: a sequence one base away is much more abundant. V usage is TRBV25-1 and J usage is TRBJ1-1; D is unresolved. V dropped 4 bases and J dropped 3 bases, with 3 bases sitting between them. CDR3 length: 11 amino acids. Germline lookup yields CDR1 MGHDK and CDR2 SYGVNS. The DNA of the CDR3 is TGTGCCAGCAGTGTGCACACTGAAGCTTTCTTT. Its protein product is CASSVHTEAFF.

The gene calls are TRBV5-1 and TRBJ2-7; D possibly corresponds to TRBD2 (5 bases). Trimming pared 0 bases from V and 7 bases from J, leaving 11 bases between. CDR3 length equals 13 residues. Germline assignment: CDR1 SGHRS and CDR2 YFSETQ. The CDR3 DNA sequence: TGCGCCAGCAGCTTGGAAGCCGGGGAAGAGCAGTACTTC. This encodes CASSLEAGEEQYF.

The CDR3 DNA is TGTGCCAGCAGCTTGAGGCCCAATGAGCAGTTCTTC. Translated, it gives CASSLRPNEQFF. The chain links TRBV5-4 to TRBJ2-1, with D unresolved. Germline assignment: CDR1 SGHNT and CDR2 YYREEE (reference sequence). The CDR3 totals 12 residues. Deletions cut 1 base from V and 6 bases from J, with 5 bases between.

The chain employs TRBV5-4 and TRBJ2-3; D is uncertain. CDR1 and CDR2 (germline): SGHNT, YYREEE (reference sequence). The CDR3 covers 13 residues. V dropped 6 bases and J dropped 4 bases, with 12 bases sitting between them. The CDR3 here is CASTALDADTQYF. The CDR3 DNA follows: TGTGCCAGCACGGCCCTAGACGCAGATACGCAGTATTTT.

The CDR3 sequence: CAWSRTLGTQYF. The CDR3 DNA sequence: TGTGCCTGGAGTAGGACATTAGGTACGCAGTATTTT. The chain has TRBV30 and TRBJ2-3; D is possibly TRBD1 (5 bases). V dropped 2 bases and J dropped 8 bases, with 11 bases sitting between them. Germline V gene lookup returns CDR1 GTSNPN and CDR2 SVGIG (reference sequence). This CDR3 comprises 12 residues. Based on the CDR3 plus reference TRBV30 and TRBJ2-3, the full variable domain is SQTIHQWPATLVQPVGSPLSLECTVEGTSNPNLYWYRQAAGRGLQLLFYSVGIGQISSEVPQNLSASRPQDRQFILSSKKLLLSDSGFYLCAWSRTLGTQYFGPGTRLTVL.

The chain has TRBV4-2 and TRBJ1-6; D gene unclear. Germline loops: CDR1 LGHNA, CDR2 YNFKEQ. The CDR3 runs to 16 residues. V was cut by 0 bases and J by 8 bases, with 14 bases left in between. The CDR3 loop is CASSQESRVQHSPLHF. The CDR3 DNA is TGTGCCAGCAGCCAAGAATCGAGAGTCCAGCATTCACCCCTCCACTTT.

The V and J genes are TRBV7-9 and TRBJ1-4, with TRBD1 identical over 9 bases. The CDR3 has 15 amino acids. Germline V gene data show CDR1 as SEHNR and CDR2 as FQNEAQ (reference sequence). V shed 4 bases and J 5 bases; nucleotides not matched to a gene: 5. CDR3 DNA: TGTGCCAGCAGCTCCCCCGGGACAGGGAATGAAAAACTGTTTTTT. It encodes CASSSPGTGNEKLFF.

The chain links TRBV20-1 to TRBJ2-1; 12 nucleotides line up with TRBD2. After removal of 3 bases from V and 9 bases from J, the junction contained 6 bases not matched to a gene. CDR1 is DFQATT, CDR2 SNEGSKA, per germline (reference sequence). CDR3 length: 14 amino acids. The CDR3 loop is CSASKLAGGAEQFF. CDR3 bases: TGCAGTGCTAGTAAACTAGCGGGGGGTGCTGAGCAGTTCTTC.

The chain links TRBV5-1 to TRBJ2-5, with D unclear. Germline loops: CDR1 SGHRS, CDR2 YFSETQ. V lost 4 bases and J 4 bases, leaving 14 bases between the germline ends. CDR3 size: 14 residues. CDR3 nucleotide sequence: TGCGCCAGCAGCATAGACCGCCTGGGAGAGACCCAGTACTTC. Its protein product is CASSIDRLGETQYF.

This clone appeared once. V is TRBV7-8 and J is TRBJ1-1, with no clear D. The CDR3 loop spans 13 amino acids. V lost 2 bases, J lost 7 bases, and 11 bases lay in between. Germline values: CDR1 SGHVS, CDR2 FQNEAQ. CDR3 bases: TGTGCCAGCAGCTTACGTAACAGAATTGAAGCTTTCTTT. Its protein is CASSLRNRIEAFF.

The CDR3 here is CASSLVAFEAFF. CDR3 bases: TGTGCCAGCAGTTTAGTGGCATTTGAAGCTTTCTTT. This sequence joins TRBV12-3 or TRBV12-4 and TRBJ1-1, with no clear D. Trimming left V 1 base short and J 7 bases short, with 7 bases between. The CDR3 runs to 12 residues.

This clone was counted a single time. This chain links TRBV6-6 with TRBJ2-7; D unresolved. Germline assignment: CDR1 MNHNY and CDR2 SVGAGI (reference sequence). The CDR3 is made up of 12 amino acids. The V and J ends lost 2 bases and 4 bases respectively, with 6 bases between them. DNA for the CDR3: TGTGCCAGCAGTTACGAGAATTACGAGCAGTACTTC. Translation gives CASSYENYEQYF.

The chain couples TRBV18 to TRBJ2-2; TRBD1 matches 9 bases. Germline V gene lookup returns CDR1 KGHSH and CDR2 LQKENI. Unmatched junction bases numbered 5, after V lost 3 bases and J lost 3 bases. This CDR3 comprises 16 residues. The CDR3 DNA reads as TGTGCCAGCTCACCTTCCGGGACAGGGTACACCGGGGAGCTGTTTTTT. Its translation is CASSPSGTGYTGELFF.

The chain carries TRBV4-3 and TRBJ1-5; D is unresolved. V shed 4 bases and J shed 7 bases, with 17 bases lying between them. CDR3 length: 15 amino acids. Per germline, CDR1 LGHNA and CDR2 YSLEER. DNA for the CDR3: TGCGCCAGCAGCCGCGACCGGGCGTCCATCCAGCCCCAGCATTTT. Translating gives CASSRDRASIQPQHF.

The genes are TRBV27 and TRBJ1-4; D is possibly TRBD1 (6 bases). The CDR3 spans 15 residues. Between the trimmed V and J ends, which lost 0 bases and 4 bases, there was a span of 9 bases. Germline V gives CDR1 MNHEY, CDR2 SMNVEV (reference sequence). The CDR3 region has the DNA TGTGCCAGCAGTTTATCTGGGGGCCGTAATGAAAAACTGTTTTTT. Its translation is CASSLSGGRNEKLFF.

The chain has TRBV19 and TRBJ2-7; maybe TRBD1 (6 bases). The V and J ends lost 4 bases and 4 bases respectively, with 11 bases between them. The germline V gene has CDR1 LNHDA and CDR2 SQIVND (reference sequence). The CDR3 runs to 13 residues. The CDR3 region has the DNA TGTGCCAGTAGTACCCGGGACAAATACGAGCAGTACTTC. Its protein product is CASSTRDKYEQYF.

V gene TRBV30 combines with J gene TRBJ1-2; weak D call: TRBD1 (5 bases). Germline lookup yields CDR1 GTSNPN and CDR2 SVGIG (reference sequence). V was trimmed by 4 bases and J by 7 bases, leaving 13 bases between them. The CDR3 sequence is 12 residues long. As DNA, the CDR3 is TGTGCCTGGATGATACAGGACCGTGGCTACACCTTC. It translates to CAWMIQDRGYTF.

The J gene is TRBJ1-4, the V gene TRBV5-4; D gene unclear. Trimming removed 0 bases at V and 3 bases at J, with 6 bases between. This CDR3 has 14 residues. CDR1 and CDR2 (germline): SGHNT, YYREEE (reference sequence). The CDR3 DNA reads TGTGCCAGCAGCTTGGGGGCAGCTAATGAAAAACTGTTTTTT. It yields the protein CASSLGAANEKLFF.

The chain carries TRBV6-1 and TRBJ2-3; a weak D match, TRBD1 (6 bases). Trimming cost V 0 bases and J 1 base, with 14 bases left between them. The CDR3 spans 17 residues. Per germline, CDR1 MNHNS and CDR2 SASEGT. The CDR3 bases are TGTGCCAGCAGTGAAGCGGTACAGGGTTGGGGCACAGATACGCAGTATTTT. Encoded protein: CASSEAVQGWGTDTQYF.

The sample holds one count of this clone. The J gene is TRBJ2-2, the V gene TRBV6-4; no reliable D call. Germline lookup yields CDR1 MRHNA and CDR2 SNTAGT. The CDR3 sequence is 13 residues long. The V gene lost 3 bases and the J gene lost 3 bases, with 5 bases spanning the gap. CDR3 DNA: TGTGCCAGCAGTGAGGATCACACCGGGGAGCTGTTTTTT. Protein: CASSEDHTGELFF.

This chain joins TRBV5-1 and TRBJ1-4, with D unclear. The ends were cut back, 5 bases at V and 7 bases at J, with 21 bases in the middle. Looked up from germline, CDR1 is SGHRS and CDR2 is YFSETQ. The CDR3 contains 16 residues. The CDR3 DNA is TGCGCCAGCAGACCCTCCGGTGGATGGCTGGGTGAAAAACTGTTTTTT. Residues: CASRPSGGWLGEKLFF. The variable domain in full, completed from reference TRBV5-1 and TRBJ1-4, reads KAGVTQTPRYLIKTRGQQVTLSCSPISGHRSVSWYQQTPGQGLQFLFEYFSETQRNKGNFPGRFSGRQFSNSRSEMNVSTLELGDSALYLCASRPSGGWLGEKLFFGSGTQLSVL.

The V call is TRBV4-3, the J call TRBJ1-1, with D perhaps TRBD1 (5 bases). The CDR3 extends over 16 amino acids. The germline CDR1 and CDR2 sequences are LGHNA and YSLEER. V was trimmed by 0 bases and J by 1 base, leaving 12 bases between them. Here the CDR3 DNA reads TGCGCCAGCAGCCAAGATGGGGCAGTCCGGAACACTGAAGCTTTCTTT. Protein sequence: CASSQDGAVRNTEAFF.

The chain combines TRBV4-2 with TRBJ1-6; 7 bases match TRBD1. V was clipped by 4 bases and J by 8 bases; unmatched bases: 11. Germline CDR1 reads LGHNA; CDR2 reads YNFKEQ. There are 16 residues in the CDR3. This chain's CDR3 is CASSPHPTGPYSPLHF. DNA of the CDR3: TGTGCCAGCAGCCCACACCCGACAGGGCCCTATTCACCCCTCCACTTT.